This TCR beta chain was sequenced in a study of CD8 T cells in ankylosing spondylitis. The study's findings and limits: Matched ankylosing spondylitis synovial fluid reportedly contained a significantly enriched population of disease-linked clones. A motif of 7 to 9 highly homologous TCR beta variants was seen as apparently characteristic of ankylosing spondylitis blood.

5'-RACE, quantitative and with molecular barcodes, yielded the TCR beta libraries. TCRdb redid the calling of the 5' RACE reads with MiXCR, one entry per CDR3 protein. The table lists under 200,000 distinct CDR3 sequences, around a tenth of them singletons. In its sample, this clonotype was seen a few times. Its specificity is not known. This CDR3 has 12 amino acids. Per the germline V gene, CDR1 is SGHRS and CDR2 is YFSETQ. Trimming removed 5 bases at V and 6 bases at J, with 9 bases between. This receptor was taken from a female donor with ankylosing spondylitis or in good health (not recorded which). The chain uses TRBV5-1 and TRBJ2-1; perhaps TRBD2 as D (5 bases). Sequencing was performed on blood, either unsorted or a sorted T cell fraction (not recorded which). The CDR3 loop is CASRWAGNEQFF. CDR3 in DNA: TGCGCCAGCAGATGGGCGGGCAATGAGCAGTTCTTC.